The 10 T cell receptor beta chains below all came from one sample that was sequenced in a study of T-cell memory formation after mild COVID-19. Using its own MiXCR run on the 5' RACE reads, TCRdb lists one record per CDR3 protein. The sample includes 550,000 to 700,000 distinct CDR3 sequences, approximately 15% seen only once; the top ten take less than 10%. Sequencing input: PBMCs or a T cell subset sorted from them (not recorded which). The receptors come from an adult woman who had mild COVID-19 (a few samples of this study predate the infection). Cell type and time point are not known.

The J gene is TRBJ2-1, the V gene TRBV7-2; 8 bases are a match to TRBD2. The CDR3 sequence is 16 residues long. J gave up 3 bases and V 0 bases, and 4 bases lay outside the gene matches. CDR1 and CDR2 (germline): SGHTA, FQGNSA. As DNA, the CDR3 is TGTGCCAGCAGCTTAGCGTCAACTAGCGGCTACAATGAGCAGTTCTTC. This encodes CASSLASTSGYNEQFF. Filled out from reference TRBV7-2 and TRBJ2-1, the complete variable domain reads GAGVSQSPSNKVTEKGKDVELRCDPISGHTALYWYRQSLGQGLEFLIYFQGNSAPDKSGLPSDRFSAERTGGSVSTLTIQRTQQEDSAVYLCASSLASTSGYNEQFFGPGTRLTVL.

The chain employs TRBV3-1 and TRBJ1-1, with 7 bases lining up with TRBD1. V shed 0 bases, J shed 7 bases, and the junction held 8 bases outside the gene matches. The CDR3 sequence is 15 residues long. Germline lookup yields CDR1 LGHDT and CDR2 YNNKEL (reference sequence). CDR3 sequence reads: CASSQEGGQRNEAFF. In DNA, the CDR3 is TGTGCCAGCAGCCAAGAGGGGGGACAGCGGAATGAAGCTTTCTTT.

The V and J genes are TRBV11-2 and TRBJ2-2, with D possibly being TRBD1 or TRBD2 (5 bases each). Germline loops: CDR1 SGHAT, CDR2 FQNNGV. The length of the CDR3 is 16 residues. Trimming shortened V by 4 bases and J by 0 bases, and 12 bases separated the two germline ends. The CDR3 here is CASSYYQGANTGELFF. The CDR3 DNA follows: TGTGCCAGCAGCTACTACCAGGGAGCGAACACCGGGGAGCTGTTTTTT.

This clonotype was detected many times. The chain combines TRBV7-6 with TRBJ1-5, with D perhaps matching TRBD1 (5 bases). The CDR3 runs 14 residues. V gave up 5 bases and J gave up 6 bases, with 14 bases separating them. The germline gives CDR1 SGHVS, CDR2 FNYEAQ. CDR3 sequence reads: CASSPGLYGQPQHF. The CDR3 DNA is TGTGCCAGCAGCCCAGGGTTGTACGGTCAGCCCCAGCATTTT.

This clonotype was detected a few times. The chain couples TRBV29-1 to TRBJ2-7; D is perhaps TRBD1 (5 bases). Trimming pared 6 bases from V and 7 bases from J, leaving 19 bases between. Per germline, CDR1 SQVTM and CDR2 ANQGSEA. The CDR3 is 13 amino acids. CDR3 sequence (DNA): TGCAGCGTCAACCCAGGGTCTACGGGTGAGCAGTACTTC. Translated: CSVNPGSTGEQYF.

This clonotype was observed a few times. The gene calls are TRBV29-1 and TRBJ2-7; 9 nucleotides align to TRBD1. J was trimmed by 13 bases and V by 6 bases; bases with no gene match: 16. This CDR3 comprises 13 residues. The germline gives CDR1 SQVTM, CDR2 ANQGSEA. The chain's CDR3 is CSVRPGTGPTRYF. The CDR3 nucleotides read TGCAGCGTCCGTCCCGGGACAGGGCCCACTCGATACTTC.

V usage is TRBV5-1 and J usage is TRBJ1-1; TRBD1 matches 7 bases. This CDR3 comprises 16 residues. Unmatched junction bases numbered 9, after V lost 0 bases and J lost 4 bases. In germline, CDR1 is SGHRS, CDR2 YFSETQ. The CDR3, as DNA: TGCGCCAGCAGCTTGGCGGGACAGCAGGCGGGCACTGAAGCTTTCTTT. It yields the protein CASSLAGQQAGTEAFF.

V usage is TRBV7-3 and J usage is TRBJ2-7; 7 bases align to TRBD2. The CDR3 consists of 15 residues. Trimming cost V 5 bases and J 4 bases; bases outside gene matches: 11. The V gene's germline CDR1 is SGHTA and CDR2 FQGTGA. CDR3 nucleotide sequence: TGTGCCAGCAGCGTGGCTGGCGGGAGCGGGTACGAGCAGTACTTC. It codes for CASSVAGGSGYEQYF.

The rearrangement joins TRBV27 to TRBJ2-4; TRBD1 agrees at 10 bases. The CDR3 spans 12 residues. The J segment lost 14 bases and the V segment lost 2 bases, leaving 3 bases of the junction unmatched. Germline V CDR1 and CDR2: MNHEY, SMNVEV (reference sequence). The CDR3 DNA follows: TGTGCCAGCAGTTTAGGGACAGGGGTCGAGTACTTC. Translating gives CASSLGTGVEYF.

This clonotype has just a few counts. The chain combines TRBV7-6 with TRBJ1-3; no clear D. The CDR3 extends over 13 amino acids. Germline CDR1 reads SGHVS; CDR2 reads FNYEAQ. Trimming removed 6 bases from V and 0 bases from J, with 6 bases in between. In nucleotides, the CDR3 is TGTGCCAGCAGGTTACGCTCTGGAAACACCATATATTTT. Encoded protein: CASRLRSGNTIYF.